The sequence of this T cell receptor (beta chain) was determined in a study of CD4 and CD8 cells across lung adenocarcinoma regions (dated 2018 in TCRdb). For context, the study as a whole: The study compared tumor centers with tumor margins to examine intratumor heterogeneity of the T cell receptor repertoire.

The CDR3, cysteine through phenylalanine, is 15 amino acids long. CDR3 DNA only is kept here, 45 bases in frame from base 1. In the germline V gene (reference sequence), CDR1 corresponds to SGHNT and CDR2 to YYREEE. For this chain, trimming is 3 bases at the V end and 3 bases at the J end, and the number of junction bases without a gene match is 8. Library prep was done by PCR. Sequenced on a HiSeq X Ten. TCRdb trimmed the raw reads at Q25, called clones with MiXCR and kept productive beta chains. Each record represents a unique CDR3 protein, reported with the most common genes and DNA among its rows. The sample has 8,200 or so distinct CDR3 sequences on record, roughly 50% of them singletons. The top ten hold approximately 19% of the sample. Donors were patients with localized lung adenocarcinoma, a subtype of non-small cell lung cancer. These samples came from the centers of localized lung adenocarcinomas. CD8+ T cells from tumor tissue were profiled separately from CD4+ T cells for TCR repertoire analysis.

Notes on this clonotype: It has no known antigen specificity. It has no much larger one-base neighbor in the sample; base qualities were not kept.

This TCR was recovered from a female donor with lung adenocarcinoma. The CD4 and CD8 labels of this study may be unreliable. The sample consisted of CD8+ T cells from the center of a lung tumor. Explained via the paper, the cell subset or site label denotes: tumor center region. The V and J segments used are TRBV5-4 and TRBJ2-7, with 8 bases matching TRBD1. At the DNA level, the sequence is TGTGCCAGCAGCTCGGGACCCGGGACAGGCTACGAGCAGTACTTC. This is translated as CASSSGPGTGYEQYF. When the CDR3 is completed using the reference TRBV5-4 and TRBJ2-7 genes on either side, the full variable domain is ETGVTQSPTHLIKTRGQQVTLRCSSQSGHNTVSWYQQALGQGPQFIFQYYREEENGRGNFPPRFSGLQFPNYSSELNVNALELDDSALYLCASSSGPGTGYEQYFGPGTRLTVT.